Sequencing of this T cell receptor (beta chain) was carried out in a study of cytomegalovirus exposure and HLA in healthy donors. The study sampled nominally healthy donors, though unrecorded immune exposures were likely. This clone turned up a few times. Its antigen remains unidentified. V shed 5 bases and J 3 bases; nucleotides not matched to a gene: 4. The CDR3 consists of 13 residues. Germline V gene data show CDR1 as LNHDA and CDR2 as SQIVND (reference sequence). Primers included in the PCR were 60 Vbeta and 13 Jbeta primers. TCRdb's table, derived via immunoSEQ multiplex PCR, lists solely in-frame clones and lacks some. The data show 100,000 to 150,000 clones, with approximately 10% seen just once and approximately 4.4% held by the top ten. The study, taken as a whole, reports: Association of a missense DCLRE1C variant with TCR beta V- and J-gene trimming was reported in a later analysis.

The TCR was taken from a woman aged 18-29 years in good health and CMV-seropositive. Input material: PBMCs. V and J are TRBV19 and TRBJ2-7; 7 positions match TRBD1. CDR3 in DNA: TGTGCCAGTAGTCCACAGGGGAGCTACGAGCAGTACTTC. It translates to CASSPQGSYEQYF.